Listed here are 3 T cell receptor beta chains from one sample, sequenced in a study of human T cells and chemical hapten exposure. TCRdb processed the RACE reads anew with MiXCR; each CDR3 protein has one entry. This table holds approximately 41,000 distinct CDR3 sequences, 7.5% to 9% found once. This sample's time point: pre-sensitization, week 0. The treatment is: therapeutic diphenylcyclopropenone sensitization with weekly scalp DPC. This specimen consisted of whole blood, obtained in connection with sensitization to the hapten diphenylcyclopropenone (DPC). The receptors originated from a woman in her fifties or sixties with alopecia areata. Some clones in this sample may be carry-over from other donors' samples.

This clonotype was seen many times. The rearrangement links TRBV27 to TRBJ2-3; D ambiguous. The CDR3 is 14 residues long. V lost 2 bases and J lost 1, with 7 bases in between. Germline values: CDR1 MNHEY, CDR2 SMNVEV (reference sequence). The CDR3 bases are TGTGCCAGCAGTTTAGAGTGGGGCACAGATACGCAGTATTTT. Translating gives CASSLEWGTDTQYF.

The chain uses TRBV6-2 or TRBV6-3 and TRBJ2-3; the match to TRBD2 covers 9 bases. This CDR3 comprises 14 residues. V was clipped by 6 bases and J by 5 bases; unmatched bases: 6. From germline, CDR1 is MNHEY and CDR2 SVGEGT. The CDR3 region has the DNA TGTGCCAGCAGCATTAGCGGGAGTATAGATACGCAGTATTTT. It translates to CASSISGSIDTQYF.

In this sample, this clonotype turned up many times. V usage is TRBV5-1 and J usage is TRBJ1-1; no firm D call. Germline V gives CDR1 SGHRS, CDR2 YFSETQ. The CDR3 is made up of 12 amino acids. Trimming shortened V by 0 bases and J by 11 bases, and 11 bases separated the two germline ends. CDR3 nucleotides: TGCGCCAGCAGCTTGGCCAACGGCGAGGCTTTCTTT. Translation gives CASSLANGEAFF.